These 28 T cell receptor beta chains came from one sample sequenced in a study of shared clonotypes between healthy human individuals. Here immunoSEQ multiplex PCR was the method, and the copy in TCRdb shows in-frame clones only, minus some. The sample has 150,000 to 200,000 clones; about 68% are singletons. Sequencing was done on a sample of memory CD4+ T cells sorted from blood. Subset in this sample: CD45RA-negative fraction. These receptors all come from a man aged 25-45 years in good health.

The chain uses TRBV29-1 and TRBJ2-6; D remains unclear. This CDR3 region has 14 residues. The germline CDR1 and CDR2 sequences are SQVTM and ANQGSEA. V was shortened by 6 bases and J by 2 bases, with 11 bases between the two germline ends. CDR3 residues: CSVAVGAGANVLTF. For the CDR3, the DNA is TGCAGCGTCGCTGTTGGCGCTGGGGCCAACGTCCTGACTTTC. Based on the CDR3 plus reference TRBV29-1 and TRBJ2-6, the full variable domain is SAVISQKPSRDICQRGTSLTIQCQVDSQVTMMFWYRQQPGQSLTLIATANQGSEATYESGFVIDKFPISRPNLTFSTLTVSNMSPEDSSIYLCSVAVGAGANVLTFGAGSRLTVL.

This clone has only one observation. The CDR3 protein is CASSLSEGGYTF. Here the CDR3 DNA reads TGTGCCAGCAGCTTAAGTGAGGGAGGCTACACCTTC. The chain employs TRBV7-6 and TRBJ1-2; no firm D call. Germline CDR1 SGHVS, CDR2 FNYEAQ. Between the trimmed V and J ends, which lost 2 bases and 8 bases, there was a span of 9 bases. The CDR3 totals 12 residues.

The V call is TRBV18, the J call TRBJ2-3, with 9 nucleotides matching TRBD2. V lost 7 bases to trimming and J lost 2 bases; unmatched junction nucleotides: 4. The CDR3 has 14 amino acids. The germline V gene encodes CDR1 KGHSH and CDR2 LQKENI. CDR3 coding DNA: TGTGCCAGCTTAGCGGGAGCTTACACAGATACGCAGTATTTT. Encoded protein: CASLAGAYTDTQYF.

The chain combines TRBV11-2 with TRBJ2-2, with D perhaps matching TRBD1 (5 bases). This CDR3 region has 15 residues. The germline V gene has CDR1 SGHAT and CDR2 FQNNGV. The V and J ends lost 8 bases and 7 bases respectively, with 20 bases between them. CDR3 amino acids: CASGRVGRVIGELFF. CDR3 nucleotides: TGTGCCAGCGGCAGGGTGGGGCGAGTGATCGGGGAGCTGTTTTTT.

V usage is TRBV14 and J usage is TRBJ2-3, with D perhaps TRBD2 (6 bases). The V and J ends lost 0 bases and 11 bases respectively, with 12 bases between them. CDR1 and CDR2 (germline): SGHDN, FVKESK. This CDR3 is built from 13 residues. This CDR3 reads CASSQERGLVQYF. CDR3 nucleotides: TGTGCCAGCAGCCAAGAACGGGGACTTGTGCAGTATTTT.

This chain joins TRBV7-6 and TRBJ2-1, with a possible D match to TRBD2 (5 bases). Germline lookup yields CDR1 SGHVS and CDR2 FNYEAQ. Trimming cost V 5 bases and J 0 bases, with 11 bases left between them. The length of the CDR3 is 15 residues. CDR3 sequence: CASSPGEGSYNEQFF. The CDR3, as DNA: TGTGCCAGCAGCCCGGGTGAGGGCTCCTACAATGAGCAGTTCTTC.

V is TRBV5-1 and J is TRBJ2-3, with 8 bases that match TRBD2. Germline trimming cut 4 bases from V and 0 bases from J; bases unmatched to any gene: 13. Per the germline V gene, CDR1 is SGHRS and CDR2 is YFSETQ. The CDR3 is 18 residues long. The CDR3 DNA is TGCGCCAGCAGCCCCCCGGGAGGGATGATGGGTAGCACAGATACGCAGTATTTT. Its translation is CASSPPGGMMGSTDTQYF.

The J gene is TRBJ2-3, the V gene TRBV30; possibly TRBD2 for D (6 bases). The V end lost 0 bases, the J end lost 3 bases, and 10 bases lay between the germline ends. CDR3 size: 14 residues. Germline lookup yields CDR1 GTSNPN and CDR2 SVGIG (reference sequence). CDR3 DNA sequence: TGTGCCTGGAGTGTCGGAGGGCGTACAGATACGCAGTATTTT. Translation gives CAWSVGGRTDTQYF.

The rearrangement links TRBV7-9 to TRBJ2-1; a possible D gene is TRBD2 (6 bases). Germline V lookup: CDR1 SEHNR, CDR2 FQNEAQ (reference sequence). This CDR3 has 13 residues. The germline V and J ends were trimmed by 5 bases and 12 bases, with 17 bases remaining between them. CDR3 sequence reads: CASSPGTVGGQFF. The DNA for the CDR3 is TGTGCCAGCAGCCCGGGTACTGTGGGAGGGCAGTTCTTC.

Turning to this clone: Other DNA sequences from this sample encode an identical CDR3 as well. CDR3 loop: CASSPGRGNQPQHF. CDR3 coding DNA: TGTGCCAGCAGCCCAGGGAGGGGCAATCAGCCCCAGCATTTT. The rearrangement links TRBV7-2 to TRBJ1-5; TRBD1 is a possible D gene (5 bases). The germline V gene has CDR1 SGHTA and CDR2 FQGNSA. The CDR3 runs to 14 residues. Trimming left V 5 bases short and J 2 bases short, with 10 bases between.

This clone has only a few counts. The chain carries TRBV5-5 and TRBJ2-1; D might be TRBD2 (6 bases). The germline gives CDR1 SGHKS, CDR2 YYEKEE (reference sequence). Trimming shortened V by 0 bases and J by 10 bases, and 8 bases separated the two germline ends. This CDR3 has 12 residues. This CDR3 is CASSLVAGEQFF. Written as DNA, the CDR3 is TGTGCCAGCAGCTTGGTGGCGGGAGAGCAGTTCTTC.

The chain is built from TRBV2 and TRBJ2-1; the match to TRBD2 covers 9 bases. V lost 6 bases and J lost 5; bases outside the gene matches: 8. Per germline, CDR1 SNHLY and CDR2 FYNNEI. The CDR3 covers 15 residues. The CDR3, as DNA: TGTGCCAGCAGAAACAGAGGGACTAGCAACAATGAGCAGTTCTTC. It is translated as CASRNRGTSNNEQFF.

The V gene is TRBV5-6, the J gene TRBJ2-2; D may be TRBD2 (6 bases). The CDR3 runs to 17 residues. CDR1 and CDR2 from the germline V gene are SGHDT and YYEEEE. V lost 4 bases and J lost 4, with 20 bases in between. The CDR3 region is CASSLFGGPSGTGELFF. CDR3 in DNA: TGTGCCAGCAGCCTTTTCGGAGGGCCCTCTGGCACCGGGGAGCTGTTTTTT. Based on the CDR3 plus reference TRBV5-6 and TRBJ2-2, the full variable domain is DAGVTQSPTHLIKTRGQQVTLRCSPKSGHDTVSWYQQALGQGPQFIFQYYEEEERQRGNFPDRFSGHQFPNYSSELNVNALLLGDSALYLCASSLFGGPSGTGELFFGEGSRLTVL.

The chain employs TRBV6-5 and TRBJ2-7, with TRBD1 as a possible D gene (6 bases). Trimming removed 3 bases at V and 3 bases at J, with 15 bases between. Germline V gene sequence: CDR1 MNHEY, CDR2 SVGAGI. This CDR3 is 15 amino acids long. The CDR3 nucleotides are TGTGCCAGCAGTTATTCCGGGACACAAGGCTACGAGCAGTACTTC. Its protein is CASSYSGTQGYEQYF.

The chain links TRBV7-2 to TRBJ2-7; 7 nucleotides align to TRBD1. Germline loops: CDR1 SGHTA, CDR2 FQGNSA. The J segment lost 2 bases and the V segment lost 5 bases, leaving 9 bases of the junction unmatched. CDR3 size: 15 residues. CDR3 sequence: CASSPQTGPPYEQYF. CDR3 bases: TGTGCCAGCAGCCCCCAGACAGGGCCCCCCTACGAGCAGTACTTC.

The V gene is TRBV4-1, the J gene TRBJ1-2; possible D gene TRBD1, 5 bases. Between the trimmed V and J ends, which lost 1 base and 2 bases, there was a span of 11 bases. This CDR3 has 15 amino acids. Per germline, CDR1 MGHRA and CDR2 YSYEKL. Here the CDR3 DNA reads TGCGCCAGCAGCCAAGGAGGGACCCTAAACTATGGCTACACCTTC. Its protein is CASSQGGTLNYGYTF.

The gene calls are TRBV5-1 and TRBJ1-1; D not certain. The V and J ends lost 1 base and 7 bases respectively, with 11 bases between them. CDR1 is SGHRS and CDR2 is YFSETQ in the germline V gene. The CDR3 spans 13 residues. In nucleotides, the CDR3 is TGCGCCAGCAGCTTGACGGCAGCCCATGAAGCTTTCTTT. It specifies CASSLTAAHEAFF.

This chain connects TRBV4-3 to TRBJ2-3; D tentatively reads TRBD1 or TRBD2 (5 bases each). The CDR3 has 16 residues. CDR1 and CDR2 from the germline V gene are LGHNA and YSLEER. V was trimmed by 1 base and J by 4 bases, leaving 15 bases between them. In nucleotides, the CDR3 is TGCGCCAGCAGCCAAGGACGGGATGACAGACCAGATACGCAGTATTTT. Translated, it gives CASSQGRDDRPDTQYF.

V gene TRBV7-2 combines with J gene TRBJ1-2, with D unresolved. Germline CDR1 reads SGHTA; CDR2 reads FQGNSA. Trimming shortened V by 5 bases and J by 3 bases, and 16 bases separated the two germline ends. There are 15 residues in the CDR3. The DNA for the CDR3 is TGTGCCAGCAGCCCGATCGCGGGTCAGGACTATGGCTACACCTTC. Encoded protein: CASSPIAGQDYGYTF.

The chain links TRBV7-3 to TRBJ2-1, with 11 bases that match TRBD2. Trimming took 5 bases from V and 5 from J; bases not matched to a gene: 8. From germline, CDR1 is SGHTA and CDR2 FQGTGA. The CDR3 runs 16 residues. The CDR3 nucleotides read TGTGCCAGCAGCCTCCCCAGTAGCGGGAGGGACAATGAGCAGTTCTTC. Protein product: CASSLPSSGRDNEQFF.

The genes are TRBV6-5 and TRBJ1-2, with D unclear. Germline CDR1 and CDR2: MNHEY and SVGAGI. CDR3 size: 12 residues. The V gene lost 5 bases and the J gene lost 8 bases, with 12 bases spanning the gap. The CDR3 region has the DNA TGTGCCAGCAGTGAAGCTGTCAAGGGCTACACCTTC. Translating it yields CASSEAVKGYTF.

This clone was counted many times. The rearrangement links TRBV6-6 to TRBJ2-5, with TRBD2 matching over 13 bases. The CDR3 runs 15 residues. The ends lost 8 bases at V and 5 bases at J; junction bases unmatched: 8. The V gene's germline CDR1 is MNHNY and CDR2 SVGAGI (reference sequence). The CDR3 here is CASRGTSGISETQYF. The DNA for the CDR3 is TGTGCCAGCCGGGGGACTAGCGGGATCTCGGAGACCCAGTACTTC.

The chain uses TRBV19 and TRBJ2-2, with D maybe TRBD2 (7 bases). Per germline, CDR1 LNHDA and CDR2 SQIVND (reference sequence). There are 16 residues in the CDR3. Trimming took 3 bases from V and 4 from J, leaving 15 bases between them. CDR3 nucleotide sequence: TGTGCCAGTAGTATCGGGGGGCGATTGGCCACCGGGGAGCTGTTTTTT. Translated, it gives CASSIGGRLATGELFF.

This clone has more than one count but fewer than ten. This chain connects TRBV25-1 to TRBJ2-7, with D perhaps matching TRBD1 or TRBD2 (6 bases each). The CDR3 loop spans 13 amino acids. Trimming shortened V by 2 bases and J by 6 bases, and 11 bases separated the two germline ends. CDR1 MGHDK and CDR2 SYGVNS come from the germline V gene. The CDR3, as DNA: TGTGCCAGCAGTGAAATTTGGGGGGCCGAGCAGTACTTC. Translated, it gives CASSEIWGAEQYF.

The rearrangement links TRBV9 to TRBJ1-2; 7 bases are shared with TRBD1. This CDR3 contains 13 residues. V shed 9 bases and J 0 bases; nucleotides not matched to a gene: 5. CDR1 SGDLS and CDR2 YYNGEE come from the germline V gene. The CDR3 DNA reads TGTGCCACAACGACAGGGCCTAACTATGGCTACACCTTC. Translated, it gives CATTTGPNYGYTF. The whole variable domain, filled in from reference TRBV9 and TRBJ1-2, reads DSGVTQTPKHLITATGQRVTLRCSPRSGDLSVYWYQQSLDQGLQFLIQYYNGEERAKGNILERFSAQQFPDLHSELNLSSLELGDSALYFCATTTGPNYGYTFGSGTRLTVV.

Only one count was recorded for this clone. The rearrangement joins TRBV11-2 to TRBJ2-3; D gene uncertain. Trimming shortened V by 7 bases and J by 4 bases, and 12 bases separated the two germline ends. Germline CDR1 SGHAT, CDR2 FQNNGV. The CDR3 covers 13 residues. The CDR3 region has the DNA TGTGCCAGCACCCCCCTGCTTGCAGATACGCAGTATTTT. Its translation is CASTPLLADTQYF.

V is TRBV14 and J is TRBJ2-7, with unresolved D. The ends were cut back, 4 bases at V and 2 bases at J, with 9 bases in the middle. The CDR3 runs to 13 residues. Germline V gene sequence: CDR1 SGHDN, CDR2 FVKESK. The DNA of the CDR3 is TGTGCCAGCAGCCGAGGAAATGCCTACGAGCAGTACTTC. Residues: CASSRGNAYEQYF.

The genes are TRBV6-6 and TRBJ1-5; possible D gene TRBD1, 5 bases. The CDR3 runs to 13 residues. Trimming shortened V by 6 bases and J by 4 bases, and 10 bases separated the two germline ends. Germline-derived CDR1 and CDR2 are MNHNY and SVGAGI (reference sequence). The CDR3 nucleotides are TGTGCCAGCAGGACCGGGGGGAATCAGCCCCAGCATTTT. It is translated as CASRTGGNQPQHF.